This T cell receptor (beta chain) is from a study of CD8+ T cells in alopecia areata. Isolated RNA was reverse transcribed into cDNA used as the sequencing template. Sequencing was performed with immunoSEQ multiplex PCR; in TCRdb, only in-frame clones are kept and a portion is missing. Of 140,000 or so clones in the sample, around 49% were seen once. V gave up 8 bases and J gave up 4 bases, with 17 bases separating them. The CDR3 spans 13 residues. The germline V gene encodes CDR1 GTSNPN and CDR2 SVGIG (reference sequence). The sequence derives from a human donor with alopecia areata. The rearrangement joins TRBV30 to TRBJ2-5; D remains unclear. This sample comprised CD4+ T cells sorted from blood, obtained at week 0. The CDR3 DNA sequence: TGTGCCGGCAACAGTTCCCCTGGAGAGACCCAGTACTTC. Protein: CAGNSSPGETQYF.